This T cell receptor beta chain was identified in a study of naive and memory T cell subsets. Study-level findings and limits: Over 95% of naive TCR sequences appeared only once, unlike memory subsets.

This clonotype came up many times. Its antigen is as yet unknown. An equimolar mix of two oligonucleotides served as the beta constant-region primer for TRBC1 and TRBC2. TCRdb ran MiXCR on the UMI-ligation and nested PCR reads and lists one entry per CDR3 protein. The table shows some 87,000 distinct CDR3 sequences, with about 6.5% occurring only once. This CDR3 has 13 residues. CDR1 SQVTM and CDR2 ANQGSEA come from the germline V gene. Trimming took 0 bases from V and 10 from J, leaving 15 bases between them. The rearrangement uses TRBV29-1 and TRBJ1-1; D is possibly TRBD1 (5 bases). The sequenced material came from central memory CD4+ T cells from blood. The receptor was isolated from a human donor in good health. The CDR3 is CSVEDLRDPGAFF. The CDR3 bases are TGCAGCGTTGAAGATCTGAGGGACCCAGGAGCTTTCTTT.